This TCR beta chain was sequenced in a study of low-dose radiotherapy and immunotherapy resistance in tumors. As for the study in general: Every six weeks patients received intravenous ipilimumab 1 mg/kg, and every two weeks they received intravenous nivolumab 240 mg.

CDR3 length: 14 residues. V was trimmed by 3 bases and J by 2 bases, leaving 8 bases between them. Germline V gene lookup returns CDR1 LNHDA and CDR2 SQIVND (reference sequence). Many counts were recorded for this clonotype. Gene-specific TRAV and TRBV primers were used for first-strand cDNA, covering alpha and beta chains. Amplification, which lasted 20 PCR cycles, used a constant-region primer and V-primer adapter to amplify TCRs. TCRdb reanalysed the reads using MiXCR and keeps one entry per CDR3 protein. The sample records 65,000 to 90,000 distinct CDR3 sequences, approximately 17% being singletons. This sample's time point: before trial treatment. Donors received a regimen that comprised nivolumab, ipilimumab, aspirin, low-dose cyclophosphamide and low-dose radiotherapy. Advanced solid tumors without tumor-infiltrating lymphocytes were required for inclusion.

The sample was PBMCs, taken before treatment. The chain links TRBV19 to TRBJ1-3; weak D call: TRBD1 (5 bases). The TCR comes from a male donor with prostate cancer. CDR3 in DNA: TGTGCCAGTAGTATTGACAGAGCTGGAAACACCATATATTTT. The encoded protein is CASSIDRAGNTIYF.